A selection of T cell receptor beta chains follows, all from one sample in a study of cytotoxic CD8 clonotypes in ibrutinib-treated CLL. TCRdb's table, derived via immunoSEQ multiplex PCR, lists solely in-frame clones and lacks some. The sample includes 150,000 to 200,000 clones, more than 65% of them seen just once. The sequencing used PBMCs, collected after 12 months of ibrutinib treatment. These TCRs come from a human donor with chronic lymphocytic leukemia. The CDR3 runs from the conserved cysteine through the conserved F or W. Fields, in order: clone size, D gene, V gene, J gene, CDR3 length, CDR3 DNA, CDR3 protein. A D gene is named only where the DNA matches it firmly. Clone size is stated in some rows and not others, as once, few, many or a class when expanded.

>few|NA|TRBV16|TRBJ2-7|14
TGTGCCAGCAGCAGCGCTGACAGACCCTACGAGCAGTACTTC
CASSSADRPYEQYF
>NA|NA|TRBV20-1|TRBJ1-1|11
TGCAGTGCTAGAGGGGGTACTGAAGCTTTCTTT
CSARGGTEAFF
>NA|NA|TRBV7-9|TRBJ2-7|14
TGTGCCAGCAGCTCTAGCGCCCAACCTTACGAGCAGTACTTC
CASSSSAQPYEQYF
>many|NA|TRBV4-1|TRBJ2-1|16
TGCGCCAGCAGCCAAGTAAACCTCGTAGCCTACAATGAGCAGTTCTTC
CASSQVNLVAYNEQFF
>NA|NA|TRBV4-3|TRBJ1-2|16
TGCGCCAGCAGCCAAGAGGCGACAGAAGCTAACTATGGCTACACCTTC
CASSQEATEANYGYTF
>NA|NA|TRBV6-5|TRBJ2-3|14
TGTGCCAGCAGTCCCCGAGGGAGCACAGATACGCAGTATTTT
CASSPRGSTDTQYF
>NA|NA|TRBV2|TRBJ2-7|13
TGTGCCAGCAGTGTGCAGGGTTTGGGGGAGCAGTACTTC
CASSVQGLGEQYF
>NA|NA|TRBV28|TRBJ2-6|15
TGTGCCAGCAGTACATTGAGCTCTGGGGCCAACGTCCTGACTTTC
CASSTLSSGANVLTF
>once|TRBD2|TRBV11-2|TRBJ2-1|16
TGTGCCAGCAGCCGGCCCCCGGGACTAGCTTACAATGAGCAGTTCTTC
CASSRPPGLAYNEQFF
>NA|NA|TRBV28|TRBJ1-4|15
TGTGCCAGCAGGCGGGTGGGGATGGCTAATGAAAAACTGTTTTTT
CASRRVGMANEKLFF
>NA|NA|TRBV27|TRBJ2-5|14
TGTGCCAGCAGCCCCATCCCCCCAGTAGAGACCCAGTACTTC
CASSPIPPVETQYF
>NA|TRBD2|TRBV5-1|TRBJ2-7|15
TGCGCCAGCAGCGCCCAGGGCGGGAGGGCCGTCGAGCAGTACTTC
CASSAQGGRAVEQYF
>NA|NA|TRBV5-1|TRBJ1-1|14
TGCGCCAGCAGCTCACAGGATCGGAACACTGAAGCTTTCTTT
CASSSQDRNTEAFF
>once|NA|TRBV18|TRBJ1-5|13
TGTGCCAGCTCACCAGGCTCTGGCCAGCCCCAGCATTTT
CASSPGSGQPQHF
>NA|NA|TRBV28|TRBJ2-6|15
TGTGCCAGCAGCCCAGCGGGCTCTGGGGCCAACGTCCTGACTTTC
CASSPAGSGANVLTF
>NA|TRBD2|TRBV4-3|TRBJ2-3|18
TGCGCCAGCAGCCAAGAGCCAGGGACCAGCGGGAGGGCCGATACGCAGTATTTT
CASSQEPGTSGRADTQYF
>NA|TRBD1|TRBV10-3|TRBJ1-5|14
TGTGCCATCAGGGGGACAGGAGATAATCAGCCCCAGCATTTT
CAIRGTGDNQPQHF
>NA|NA|TRBV5-1|TRBJ2-5|13
TGCGCCAGCAGCTTGGAGGGTCGGGAGACCCAGTACTTC
CASSLEGRETQYF
>once|TRBD2|TRBV27|TRBJ2-7|15
TGTGCCAGCAGTTTATGGGCGGGGGGGTCTCGGGAGCAGTACTTC
CASSLWAGGSREQYF
>NA|NA|TRBV30|TRBJ1-6|14
TGTGCCTGGAGTCGACAGCCAGATAATTCACCCCTCCACTTT
CAWSRQPDNSPLHF
>few|NA|TRBV7-3|TRBJ2-2|16
TGTGCCAGCAGCCCCGGAGGCACGACTTACACCGGGGAGCTGTTTTTT
CASSPGGTTYTGELFF
>NA|NA|TRBV10-3|TRBJ2-7|15
TGTGCCATCAGTGAAGCGGCCTCCCGCCTGAACGAGCAGTACTTC
CAISEAASRLNEQYF
>NA|TRBD2|TRBV27|TRBJ2-3|14
TGTGCCAGCGCTAGCGGGGCCGCACAGGGTACGCAGTATTTT
CASASGAAQGTQYF
>NA|NA|TRBV9|TRBJ1-3|13
TGTGCCAGCAGCGAAAGCGATGGAAACACCATATATTTT
CASSESDGNTIYF
>NA|TRBD1|TRBV5-6|TRBJ1-2|13
TGTGCCAGCAGCTCTACAGGGGGCTCTGGCTACACCTTC
CASSSTGGSGYTF
>NA|NA|TRBV18|TRBJ2-3|13
TGTGCCAGCTCACCCCAACACACAGATACGCAGTATTTT
CASSPQHTDTQYF
>few|NA|TRBV10-3|TRBJ1-5|13
TGTGCCATCAGTGAACAAAGGGATCAGCCCCAGCATTTT
CAISEQRDQPQHF
>NA|NA|TRBV18|TRBJ2-3|14
TGTGCCAGCTCACAAAGGGAATTGGGCGATACGCAGTATTTT
CASSQRELGDTQYF
>NA|NA|TRBV25-1|TRBJ2-7|14
TGTGCCAGCAGTCGGACAGCGGGCGACTACGAGCAGTACTTC
CASSRTAGDYEQYF
>few|NA|TRBV5-1|TRBJ2-2|16
TGCGCCAGCAATCTCCGGCCGGGCGCGAACACCGGGGAGCTGTTTTTT
CASNLRPGANTGELFF
>NA|NA|TRBV6-1|TRBJ1-1|14
TGTGCCAGCAGTGAACTCGGGGGGAACACTGAAGCTTTCTTT
CASSELGGNTEAFF
>once|NA|TRBV15|TRBJ2-7|13
TGTGCCACCCGGGCGCCCAGCTCCTACGAGCAGTACTTC
CATRAPSSYEQYF
>NA|NA|TRBV7-2|TRBJ2-3|15
TGTGCCAGCAGCTTAGGGGGCCTAGGGAGAGATACGCAGTATTTT
CASSLGGLGRDTQYF
>few|NA|TRBV5-1|TRBJ2-7|13
TGCGCCAGCAGCTTGTGGGGGGTCTACGAGCAGTACTTC
CASSLWGVYEQYF
>NA|NA|TRBV5-1|TRBJ2-2|13
TGCGCCACCAAAGTAGGGGATGCCGGGGAGCTGTTTTTT
CATKVGDAGELFF
>few|TRBD1|TRBV4-3|TRBJ1-2|12
TGCGCCAGCAGCCAGGGACAGGGGCTGCGGACCTTC
CASSQGQGLRTF
>once|NA|TRBV6-5|TRBJ1-4|15
TGTGCCAGCAGCCTATTTACAGGGAGGGGTGAAAAACTGTTTTTT
CASSLFTGRGEKLFF
>NA|NA|TRBV2|TRBJ2-7|11
TGTGCCAGCAGTTTGTTCCACGAGCAGTACTTC
CASSLFHEQYF
>NA|NA|TRBV4-2|TRBJ2-7|14
TGTGCCAGCAGCCCCAGGGACCCGAATTACGAGCAGTACTTC
CASSPRDPNYEQYF
>once|TRBD2|TRBV5-6|TRBJ2-3|14
TGTGCCAGCAGCTCAATGGGAGGGACAGATACGCAGTATTTT
CASSSMGGTDTQYF
>NA|NA|TRBV9|TRBJ2-7|15
TGTGCCAGCAGCGTAGAAGCTCTGGCCACCTACGAGCAGTACTTC
CASSVEALATYEQYF
>NA|TRBD1|TRBV6-6|TRBJ2-7|15
TGTGCCAGCAGTCTTACCTTGGACAGGGCCTACGAGCAGTACTTC
CASSLTLDRAYEQYF
>NA|NA|TRBV19|TRBJ2-3|14
TGTGCCAGTAGTGTCAGGGGTCTAACAGATACGCAGTATTTT
CASSVRGLTDTQYF
>few|TRBD1|TRBV7-9|TRBJ1-5|15
TGTGCCAGCAGCCTCGGGACAGGCCGTAGTGGCGCCCAGCATTTT
CASSLGTGRSGAQHF
>few|NA|TRBV4-3|TRBJ2-5|15
TGCGCCAGCAGCCAGGCCGACCTGGGGGGAGAGACCCAGTACTTC
CASSQADLGGETQYF
>NA|TRBD2|TRBV29-1|TRBJ2-2|15
TGCAGCGTTGATCGGGGGGGCACCAACACCGGGGAGCTGTTTTTT
CSVDRGGTNTGELFF
>NA|NA|TRBV9|TRBJ1-4|11
TGTGCCAGCAGCGCAGGCGAAAAACTGTTTTTT
CASSAGEKLFF
>NA|NA|TRBV7-2|TRBJ1-5|14
TGTGCCAGCAGTCGTCAGGGTAGCAATCAGCCCCAGCATTTT
CASSRQGSNQPQHF
>NA|NA|TRBV29-1|TRBJ1-1|13
TGCAGCGTTGACCGGGTGGACGACACTGAAGCTTTCTTT
CSVDRVDDTEAFF
>NA|TRBD2|TRBV27|TRBJ2-1|16
TGTGCCAGCAGTCCGGGACTAGCGGGAGGGCTGAATGAGCAGTTCTTC
CASSPGLAGGLNEQFF
>NA|NA|TRBV19|TRBJ1-2|14
TGTGCCAGTATCCCGAGCTCTCCCACGGGCGGCTACACCTTC
CASIPSSPTGGYTF
>NA|NA|TRBV13|TRBJ1-3|17
TGTGCCAGCAGCTTAGAAGGCGGTCCTATCTCTGGAAACACCATATATTTT
CASSLEGGPISGNTIYF
>NA|TRBD2|TRBV7-8|TRBJ2-3|15
TGTGCCAGCAGCGTGCTAGCGGGAAGCACAGATACGCAGTATTTT
CASSVLAGSTDTQYF
>NA|TRBD2|TRBV18|TRBJ2-5|14
TGTGCCAGCTCACCAACAGCGGGAGTGGAGACCCAGTACTTC
CASSPTAGVETQYF
>once|TRBD1|TRBV18|TRBJ1-2|14
TGTGCCAGCTCACCGTTCGACAGGGCCACTGGCTACACCTTC
CASSPFDRATGYTF